Shown below are 29 T cell receptor beta chains from a single sample sequenced in a study of Graves' ophthalmopathy and Graves' hyperthyroidism. The TCR beta CDR3 regions underwent amplification from RNA transcripts. Second-round multiplex PCR came after a first-round RT-PCR that employed HTBI primers. TCRdb redid the calling of the multiplex PCR reads with MiXCR, one entry per CDR3 protein. The profile shows 680,000 or so distinct CDR3 sequences, 22% of them singletons. The sequencing input was peripheral blood. These receptors were obtained from a woman aged 18-29 years with stable Graves' hyperthyroidism. Some clones in this sample may be carry-over from other donors' samples.

The chain uses TRBV11-2 and TRBJ2-2, with a weak D call TRBD2 (6 bases). Deletions cut 5 bases from V and 6 bases from J, with 19 bases between. CDR3 size: 16 residues. Germline CDR1 reads SGHAT; CDR2 reads FQNNGV. The DNA for the CDR3 is TGTGCCAGCAGCCTGGGCTTAGGAGGGGAGGCCGGGGAGCTGTTTTTT. Its protein product is CASSLGLGGEAGELFF.

As regards this clonotype: It may be a read error: a sequence one base away is much more abundant. As the CDR3 is not closed by the conserved phenylalanine or tryptophan, this likely results from a read error. The gene calls are TRBV12-3 or TRBV12-4 and TRBJ2-2; a possible D gene is TRBD1 (5 bases). V was clipped by 7 bases and J by 7 bases, with 22 bases between them. CDR3 size: 16 residues. The CDR3 spells CASTHSNPDNGGELFL. The CDR3 bases are TGTGCCAGCACCCACTCAAACCCGGACAATGGCGGGGAGCTGTTTTTG.

This clonotype was picked up many times. The J gene is TRBJ1-2, the V gene TRBV11-2; D possibly corresponds to TRBD1 (5 bases). This CDR3 contains 16 residues. Germline V gene lookup returns CDR1 SGHAT and CDR2 FQNNGV. The V end was cut by 4 bases, the J end by 5 bases, with 20 bases between. The CDR3 bases are TGTGCCAGCAGCTCTAACCGGGGCCGGGGGGAGTATGGCTACACCTTC. This gives the protein CASSSNRGRGEYGYTF. Based on the CDR3 plus reference TRBV11-2 and TRBJ1-2, the full variable domain is EAGVAQSPRYKIIEKRQSVAFWCNPISGHATLYWYQQILGQGPKLLIQFQNNGVVDDSQLPKDRFSAERLKGVDSTLKIQPAKLEDSAVYLCASSSNRGRGEYGYTFGSGTRLTVV.

The chain has TRBV5-1 and TRBJ2-2; D is uncertain. The CDR3 length is 13 residues. The germline V and J ends were trimmed by 0 bases and 6 bases, with 6 bases remaining between them. CDR1 SGHRS and CDR2 YFSETQ come from the germline V gene. The CDR3, as DNA: TGCGCCAGCAGCTTGGCCAGCGCCGGGGAGCTGTTTTTT. This sequence encodes CASSLASAGELFF.

V and J are TRBV12-3 or TRBV12-4 and TRBJ1-1, with 7 bases aligning to TRBD1. V shed 8 bases and J 1 base; nucleotides not matched to a gene: 7. The CDR3 has 14 amino acids. CDR3 DNA: TGTGCCAGCCGTTCAGGGGGGGGGAACACTGAAGCTTTCTTT. Amino acid sequence: CASRSGGGNTEAFF.

The chain carries TRBV6-1 and TRBJ1-1; D might be TRBD1 (5 bases). The CDR3 has 14 amino acids. The germline gives CDR1 MNHNS, CDR2 SASEGT. V dropped 7 bases and J dropped 6 bases, with 18 bases sitting between them. The DNA of the CDR3 is TGTGCCAGCAAGGGTGTGGACACTAGCGCTGAAGCTTTCTTT. This sequence encodes CASKGVDTSAEAFF.

This clonotype has at least ten counts. The genes are TRBV13 and TRBJ2-7; possibly TRBD2 for D (6 bases). V lost 5 bases, J lost 5 bases, and 13 bases lay in between. The CDR3 spans 13 residues. Germline CDR1 and CDR2: PRHDT and FYEKMQ (reference sequence). In DNA form, the CDR3 reads TGTGCCAGCAGCGCCCGGCGGGGAGACGAGCAGTACTTC. Its translation: CASSARRGDEQYF.

The rearrangement uses TRBV12-3 or TRBV12-4 and TRBJ2-2, with 12 bases fitting TRBD1. There are 14 residues in the CDR3. With V trimmed by 6 bases and J by 7 bases, 3 bases remained unmatched. The CDR3 region has the DNA TGTGCCAGCAGGGGACAGGGGGCGGTCGGGGAGCTGTTTTTT. Amino acid sequence: CASRGQGAVGELFF.

The chain links TRBV28 to TRBJ1-1, with a weak D call TRBD1 (5 bases). The CDR3 totals 17 residues. Germline V gene data show CDR1 as MDHEN and CDR2 as SYDVKM. V was clipped by 10 bases and J by 3 bases, with 27 bases between them. The CDR3 DNA reads as TGTGCCACCACAACGGGCCCGGGGCGAGGGTATCACACTGAAGCTTTCTTT. Protein product: CATTTGPGRGYHTEAFF.

The chain joins TRBV6-1 to TRBJ1-3; maybe TRBD1 (5 bases). The V end lost 5 bases, the J end lost 0 bases, and 11 bases lay between the germline ends. The CDR3 runs to 15 residues. CDR1 is MNHNS, CDR2 SASEGT, per germline. CDR3 nucleotide sequence: TGTGCCAGCAGTCGACAGCATAGCTCTGGAAACACCATATATTTT. Its protein product is CASSRQHSSGNTIYF.

The rearrangement links TRBV20-1 to TRBJ2-5; 8 nucleotides line up with TRBD1. Trimming at V came to 3 bases and at J to 2 bases, leaving 5 bases not matched to a gene. The CDR3 sequence is 14 residues long. Per the germline V gene, CDR1 is DFQATT and CDR2 is SNEGSKA (reference sequence). CDR3 loop: CSARTGDPQETQYF. The CDR3 DNA reads as TGCAGTGCTAGGACAGGGGACCCTCAAGAGACCCAGTACTTC.

This clonotype came up many times. This chain joins TRBV5-1 and TRBJ1-2; D might be TRBD1 (6 bases). The germline V and J ends were trimmed by 4 bases and 3 bases, with 16 bases remaining between them. This CDR3 is built from 15 residues. From germline, CDR1 is SGHRS and CDR2 YFSETQ. The CDR3 DNA reads TGCGCCAGCAGCCTTGAGGGGGGCGCAGACTATGGCTACACCTTC. It translates to CASSLEGGADYGYTF.

This clonotype was counted at least ten times. The chain combines TRBV7-2 with TRBJ1-5; D unresolved. Trimming left V 5 bases short and J 4 bases short, with 9 bases between. This CDR3 spans 13 amino acids. CDR1 and CDR2 from the germline V gene are SGHTA and FQGNSA. CDR3 sequence (DNA): TGTGCCAGCAGCAACTCGGTGAATCAGCCCCAGCATTTT. Translation: CASSNSVNQPQHF.

There are a few counts of this clonotype. The chain recombines TRBV6-5 with TRBJ2-5; TRBD1 is a possible D gene (6 bases). CDR3 length: 14 residues. CDR1 MNHEY and CDR2 SVGAGI come from the germline V gene. V lost 5 bases and J 3 bases, leaving 13 bases between the germline ends. The CDR3 is CASSLQGWEETQYF. CDR3 DNA: TGTGCCAGCAGTCTACAGGGATGGGAAGAGACCCAGTACTTC.

This clonotype was observed once. The J gene is TRBJ1-1, the V gene TRBV20-1; unclear D gene. Germline V gene data show CDR1 as DFQATT and CDR2 as SNEGSKA (reference sequence). The CDR3 has 14 amino acids. The V gene lost 2 bases and the J gene lost 1 base, with 11 bases spanning the gap. The CDR3 coding sequence is TGCAGTGCTAGACGACGGGGAAGGAACACTGAAGCTTTCTTT. Amino acid sequence: CSARRRGRNTEAFF.

This clonotype was picked up many times. The chain links TRBV29-1 to TRBJ1-3; D ambiguous. V was pared by 6 bases and J by 2 bases, with 11 bases between. The CDR3 extends over 13 amino acids. Germline CDR1 SQVTM, CDR2 ANQGSEA. CDR3 DNA sequence: TGCAGCGTCACGACATTCACTGGAAACACCATATATTTT. It translates to CSVTTFTGNTIYF.

The table lists this clonotype with a few counts. J is TRBJ2-6 and V is TRBV6-2 or TRBV6-3, with D unclear. Trimming took 7 bases from V and 1 from J, leaving 8 bases between them. The CDR3 is 14 amino acids. The germline CDR1 and CDR2 sequences are MNHEY and SVGEGT. DNA of the CDR3: TGTGCCAGCACTTCCGGGTCTGGGGCCAACGTCCTGACTTTC. Amino acids: CASTSGSGANVLTF.

With respect to this clonotype: A read error is possible here, since a much larger clone lies one base away. The gene calls are TRBV28 and TRBJ1-3; TRBD1 is a possible D gene (5 bases). The CDR3 extends over 15 amino acids. The germline V gene encodes CDR1 MDHEN and CDR2 SYDVKM. V gave up 7 bases and J gave up 3 bases, with 16 bases separating them. The CDR3 is CASTFPPGFGNTIYF. The CDR3 DNA is TGTGCCAGCACTTTCCCCCCAGGGTTTGGAAACACCATATATTTT.

This clonotype showed up many times. The chain joins TRBV7-9 to TRBJ2-7; D not certain. Looked up from germline, CDR1 is SEHNR and CDR2 is FQNEAQ (reference sequence). V was clipped by 5 bases and J by 0 bases, with 14 bases between them. The CDR3 contains 15 residues. The DNA for the CDR3 is TGTGCCAGCAGCCAATCGACGGCCAGCTCCTACGAGCAGTACTTC. The encoded protein is CASSQSTASSYEQYF.

In this sample, this clonotype turned up many times. The chain has TRBV10-3 and TRBJ2-7; D is ambiguous. Trimming pared 10 bases from V and 1 base from J, leaving 11 bases between. The CDR3 is 12 amino acids. Germline V gives CDR1 ENHRY, CDR2 SYGVKD. CDR3 in DNA: TGTGCCACACGCATACCGTCCTACGAGCAGTACTTC. Translation gives CATRIPSYEQYF.

This clonotype was recorded many times. The chain is built from TRBV6-5 and TRBJ1-1, with D unclear. CDR1 and CDR2 (germline): MNHEY, SVGAGI. V was shortened by 5 bases and J by 1 base, with 8 bases between the two germline ends. The length of the CDR3 is 13 residues. CDR3 sequence (DNA): TGTGCCAGCAGTCGTTACCCGAACACTGAAGCTTTCTTT. It yields the protein CASSRYPNTEAFF.

This clonotype was found many times. The chain carries TRBV20-1 and TRBJ1-1; 9 bases map to TRBD1. With V trimmed by 1 base and J by 2 bases, 5 bases remained unmatched. CDR3 length equals 15 residues. CDR1 and CDR2 (germline): DFQATT, SNEGSKA (reference sequence). CDR3 sequence (DNA): TGCAGTGCTAGAGTGAAGGGACAGGGCAACACTGAAGCTTTCTTT. It specifies CSARVKGQGNTEAFF.

The chain combines TRBV5-1 with TRBJ2-7; 8 bases agree with TRBD2. Germline values: CDR1 SGHRS, CDR2 YFSETQ. Trimming removed 1 base from V and 7 bases from J; junction bases left unmatched: 10. There are 15 residues in the CDR3. The CDR3 DNA reads as TGCGCCAGCAGCTTGTTGGGCGGGAGGTCGGAAGAGCAGTACTTC. Its translation is CASSLLGGRSEEQYF.

This clonotype was seen many times. The chain links TRBV2 to TRBJ1-2, with a weak D call TRBD1 (5 bases). V shed 0 bases and J shed 3 bases, with 11 bases lying between them. Germline-derived CDR1 and CDR2 are SNHLY and FYNNEI. The CDR3 length is 15 residues. In DNA form, the CDR3 reads TGTGCCAGCAGTGAAGCGGTCAGGGCGGACTATGGCTACACCTTC. Translated, it gives CASSEAVRADYGYTF.

This clonotype was seen ten or more times. This chain uses TRBV27 with TRBJ2-5; TRBD1 or TRBD2 may be the D gene (5 bases each). Germline V gene data show CDR1 as MNHEY and CDR2 as SMNVEV (reference sequence). With 0 bases removed from V and 4 bases from J, the gap between germline ends came to 12 bases. This CDR3 region has 15 residues. The CDR3 loop is CASSLSAWGRETQYF. CDR3 DNA sequence: TGTGCCAGCAGTTTATCTGCGTGGGGGAGAGAGACCCAGTACTTC.

This clonotype came up many times. The chain couples TRBV10-1 to TRBJ1-5; no firm D call. From germline, CDR1 is WNHNN and CDR2 SYGVQD (reference sequence). Trimming stripped 2 bases from V and 5 bases from J, with 7 bases between. This CDR3 comprises 13 residues. The CDR3 sequence: CASSEAPYQPQHF. CDR3 nucleotides: TGCGCCAGCAGTGAGGCCCCTTATCAGCCCCAGCATTTT.

This clonotype was picked up a small number of times. The chain links TRBV5-1 to TRBJ2-7; TRBD2 agrees at 7 bases. CDR1 SGHRS and CDR2 YFSETQ come from the germline V gene. J gave up 4 bases and V 0 bases, and 4 bases lay outside the gene matches. The CDR3 contains 14 residues. The CDR3 is CASSLGDYLYEQYF. The CDR3 region has the DNA TGCGCCAGCAGCTTGGGGGACTACCTGTACGAGCAGTACTTC.

This clonotype came up many times. The rearrangement links TRBV2 to TRBJ1-5; 8 bases align to TRBD1. J gave up 0 bases and V 6 bases, and 10 bases lay outside the gene matches. CDR1 is SNHLY, CDR2 FYNNEI, per germline. The CDR3 contains 17 residues. In DNA form, the CDR3 reads TGTGCCAGCAGCAGGACAGGGTCATGGTATAGCAATCAGCCCCAGCATTTT. Translated: CASSRTGSWYSNQPQHF.

This clonotype came up many times. The chain links TRBV10-3 to TRBJ1-1, with no clear D. This CDR3 comprises 14 residues. Looked up from germline, CDR1 is ENHRY and CDR2 is SYGVKD. V was cut by 1 base and J by 1 base, with 7 bases left in between. The CDR3 loop reads CAISEWGSNTEAFF. DNA of the CDR3: TGTGCCATCAGTGAGTGGGGATCGAACACTGAAGCTTTCTTT.